This is a list of T cell receptor beta chains from one sample in a study of tumor and adjacent non-tumor tissue in lung cancer. TCRdb reprocessed the multiplex PCR reads with MiXCR, giving one entry per CDR3 protein. The sample lists 85,000 to 100,000 distinct CDR3 sequences, less than 80% occurring once. Sequenced material: lung tumor tissue. These receptors came from a man in his sixties with non-small cell lung cancer. Both conserved end residues are part of each CDR3. Fields, in order: D gene, CDR3 length, clone size, V gene, J gene, CDR3 protein, CDR3 DNA. The D gene is left open where the match is weak. Size values are once, few and many counts, or a class for expanded clones, and some rows have none.

.	13	few	TRBV15	TRBJ2-6	CATSRSVSNVLTF	TGTGCCACCAGCAGATCGGTATCCAACGTCCTGACTTTC
.	15	few	TRBV7-9	TRBJ1-5	CASSPPGFGNQPQHF	TGTGCCAGCAGCCCCCCGGGGTTTGGAAATCAGCCCCAGCATTTT
.	13	.	TRBV20-1	TRBJ1-1	CSASGGSNTEVFF	TGCAGTGCTAGTGGAGGGTCGAACACTGAAGTTTTCTTT
TRBD1	15	many	TRBV5-4	TRBJ2-1	CASSSGQGAANEQFF	TGTGCCAGCAGCTCCGGGCAGGGGGCAGCCAATGAGCAGTTCTTC
.	14	.	TRBV11-2	TRBJ2-7	CVSNVGTRTYEQYF	TGTGTCAGCAACGTTGGTACTCGCACCTACGAGCAGTACTTC
.	12	.	TRBV11-2	TRBJ1-1	CAGSLQDTEAFF	TGTGCCGGCAGCTTACAGGACACCGAAGCTTTCTTC
.	13	.	TRBV11-2	TRBJ1-1	CASSFPPVMEAFF	TGTGCCAGCAGCTTCCCTCCCGTCATGGAAGCTTTCTTT
TRBD2	18	.	TRBV7-9	TRBJ2-7	CANSRIGTSGASSYEQYF	TGTGCCAACAGCCGCATTGGCACTAGCGGGGCCTCCTCCTACGAGCAGTACTTC
.	17	once	TRBV11-2	TRBJ2-5	CASSLGGRRALRETQYF	TGTGCTAGCAGCTTAGGCGGGCGGAGGGCCTTAAGAGAGACCCAGTATTTC
.	15	.	TRBV11-2	TRBJ2-1	CAGSPHRGMRDEQLF	TGTGCCGGCAGCCCGCACCGGGGGATGAGGGATGAGCAGCTATTC
.	15	.	TRBV20-1	TRBJ2-7	CSARDLGRGTYEQYF	TGCAGTGCTAGAGATCTGGGCAGGGGAACCTACGAGCAATACTTC
TRBD1	15	.	TRBV5-6	TRBJ2-5	CASSSLAGGWEAQYF	TGTGCCAGCAGCTCACTGGCAGGGGGCTGGGAGGCCCAGTACTTC
.	16	.	TRBV6-5	TRBJ1-1	CASSRIGEGSESEASF	TGTGCCAGCAGCCGCATTGGCGAGGGTTCGGAGTCTGAAGCATCCTTT
.	14	.	TRBV4-2	TRBJ2-7	CARSQDVSSYEQCF	TGTGCCAGAAGCCAAGATGTGAGCTCCTACGAGCAGTGCTTC
.	15	many	TRBV6-1	TRBJ1-5	CASSGGWGSNQPQHF	TGTGCCAGCAGTGGTGGCTGGGGGAGCAATCAGCCCCAGCATTTT
TRBD2	17	.	TRBV19	TRBJ2-1	CASSIPPGTSNGDEQFF	TGTGCCAGTAGTATCCCGCCCGGGACTAGTAATGGGGATGAGCAGTTCTTC
TRBD1	12	.	TRBV29-1	TRBJ2-7	CSGETGNREQYF	TGCAGCGGGGAGACAGGGAATCGGGAGCAGTACTTC
.	15	.	TRBV11-1	TRBJ1-1	CASSLERGPDTDAFF	TGTGCCAGCAGTTTGGAGAGGGGCCCGGACACTGATGCTTTCTTT
.	14	.	TRBV20-1	TRBJ2-5	CSATKAEEEETHYF	TGTAGTGCCACAAAAGCAGAGGAGGAAGAGACCCACTACTTC
.	15	.	TRBV7-9	TRBJ1-2	CASSLNRGSYYGYTF	TGTGCTAGCAGCTTAAATCGCGGGAGCTACTATGGCTACACCTTC
.	14	.	TRBV6-5	TRBJ1-2	CASSPQDSSYGYTF	TGTGCCAGCAGTCCCCAGGACAGCTCCTATGGTTACACCTTC
TRBD2	15	.	TRBV6-1	TRBJ2-1	CASSEGTRGRREQFF	TGTGCCAGCAGTGAAGGGACTAGAGGGAGACGTGAGCAGTTCTTC
.	13	.	TRBV10-2	TRBJ1-2	CASIQTPNYGYTF	TGTGCCAGCATACAGACCCCTAACTATGGCTACACCTTC
TRBD1	12	.	TRBV10-3	TRBJ2-7	CVIRGQMGEQYF	TGTGTCATCAGGGGGCAGATGGGCGAACAGTACTTC
.	12	.	TRBV20-1	TRBJ1-1	CSARQGTMEAFF	TGCAGTGCTAGACAGGGAACCATGGAAGCTTTCTTT
.	16	many	TRBV7-9	TRBJ1-2	CASTGVWGLANYGYTF	TGTGCCAGTACCGGAGTGTGGGGCCTAGCTAACTATGGCTACACCTTC
TRBD1	16	.	TRBV12-3/TRBV12-4	TRBJ1-5	CASSRQRDRRYRPQHF	TGTGCCAGCAGCCGGCAAAGGGACAGGCGTTATCGGCCCCAGCATTTT
.	15	.	TRBV11-3	TRBJ2-2	CVSGKDRALTGELFF	TGTGTCAGCGGCAAGGACAGAGCTCTCACCGGGGAGCTGTTTTTT
TRBD1	16	.	TRBV4-3	TRBJ2-1	CASSQDLGNRGYEQFF	TGTGCCAGTAGCCAAGATCTAGGGAACAGGGGCTATGAGCAGTTCTTC
.	15	many	TRBV19	TRBJ1-2	CASSSDSGVGYGYTF	TGTGCCAGTAGTTCCGATTCAGGGGTTGGCTATGGCTACACCTTC